What follows describes a single T cell receptor (beta chain). Antigen specificity is unknown. The data derive from a study of T cell responses to AZD1222 COVID-19 vaccine. Repertoires were generated with immunoSEQ multiplex PCR, while TCRdb's copy carries only in-frame clones and drops some. The sample records some 100,000 clones, around 84% being singletons. The CDR3 is 15 amino acids. Looked up from germline, CDR1 is SGHDT and CDR2 is YYEEEE. The germline V and J ends were trimmed by 0 bases and 4 bases, with 13 bases remaining between them. Findings of the study overall: The number of AZD1222 recipients seropositive at baseline was only six. Donors, mostly white British, included more females; clonal diversity was possibly underestimated. Two AZD1222 doses significantly raised spike-specific TCR breadth and depth over controls.

This chain links TRBV5-6 with TRBJ1-2, with a tentative D call TRBD1 (5 bases). Sequencing used peripheral blood, obtained 28 days after the second AZD1222 dose. The TCR originated in an adult who received the AZD1222 COVID-19 vaccine. The chain's CDR3 is CASSLGDGEAYGYTF. As DNA, the CDR3 is TGTGCCAGCAGCTTGGGGGACGGCGAGGCCTATGGCTACACCTTC.